The rows below give T cell receptor beta chains drawn from one sample of a study. One entry per CDR3 protein results from TCRdb running MiXCR on the RT-PCR reads. Among hundreds of thousands of distinct CDR3 sequences listed, 14% were seen once. The sequenced sample was memory CD4+ T cells from blood. These receptors all stem from a female donor in good health, serving as a healthy control. The CDR3 runs from the conserved cysteine through the conserved F or W. The D gene is left open where the match is weak. Not all rows give a size; the values are once, few, many and, for expanded clones, a class.

CDR3 DNA: TGTGCCAGCAGTTTGAGTGGGAGTGGGGGCACCGGGGAGCTGTTTTTT
CDR3 protein: CASSLSGSGGTGELFF
D gene: -
J gene: TRBJ2-2
CDR3 length: 16
V gene: TRBV12-3/TRBV12-4
clone size: many

CDR3 DNA: TGTGCCAGCAGCTTAGGCTATGGCGCGTGGACCATATATTTT
CDR3 protein: CASSLGYGAWTIYF
D gene: -
J gene: TRBJ1-3
CDR3 length: 14
V gene: TRBV7-2
clone size: few

CDR3 DNA: TGCGCCAGCAGTGAGTCGGGGTACGAGCAGTACTTC
CDR3 protein: CASSESGYEQYF
D gene: -
J gene: TRBJ2-7
CDR3 length: 12
V gene: TRBV10-1
clone size: many

CDR3 DNA: TGTGCCAGCAGCTTGGGTGGGACAGCTGAAGCTTTCTTT
CDR3 protein: CASSLGGTAEAFF
D gene: TRBD1
J gene: TRBJ1-1
CDR3 length: 13
V gene: TRBV5-4
clone size: many

CDR3 DNA: TGTGCCAGCAGTTTATTAGGACAGGGCATTGGGTATAGCAATCAGCCCCAGCATTTT
CDR3 protein: CASSLLGQGIGYSNQPQHF
D gene: TRBD1
J gene: TRBJ1-5
CDR3 length: 19
V gene: TRBV28
clone size: -

CDR3 DNA: TGCAGTGCCTCAGGGACTAGCGGGGGTCTTTACAATGAGCAGTTCTTC
CDR3 protein: CSASGTSGGLYNEQFF
D gene: TRBD2
J gene: TRBJ2-1
CDR3 length: 16
V gene: TRBV20-1
clone size: few

CDR3 DNA: TGCGCCAGCAGCGACGGGAGTCTGGGCGAGACCCAGTACTTC
CDR3 protein: CASSDGSLGETQYF
D gene: -
J gene: TRBJ2-5
CDR3 length: 14
V gene: TRBV5-1
clone size: -

CDR3 DNA: TGCGCCAGCAGCCAAGTTTTGTCTGCTTCCTACGAGCAGTACTTC
CDR3 protein: CASSQVLSASYEQYF
D gene: -
J gene: TRBJ2-7
CDR3 length: 15
V gene: TRBV4-3
clone size: many

CDR3 DNA: TGTGCCAGCAGAGTGCCCGGGGCAGATACGCAGTATTTT
CDR3 protein: CASRVPGADTQYF
D gene: -
J gene: TRBJ2-3
CDR3 length: 13
V gene: TRBV6-1
clone size: -

CDR3 DNA: TGTGCCAGCAGTTTAGGGACAGGGGATGAGCAGTTCTTC
CDR3 protein: CASSLGTGDEQFF
D gene: TRBD1
J gene: TRBJ2-1
CDR3 length: 13
V gene: TRBV12-3/TRBV12-4
clone size: many

CDR3 DNA: TGTGCCAGCAGTCGTAACCCCGGGAACACCGGGGAGCTGTTTTTT
CDR3 protein: CASSRNPGNTGELFF
D gene: -
J gene: TRBJ2-2
CDR3 length: 15
V gene: TRBV7-9
clone size: few

CDR3 DNA: TGTGCCAGCAGCTTGCAGGGGGCGGTGAACACTGAAGCTTTCTTT
CDR3 protein: CASSLQGAVNTEAFF
D gene: TRBD1
J gene: TRBJ1-1
CDR3 length: 15
V gene: TRBV7-3
clone size: -

CDR3 DNA: TGTGCCAGCAGCGAAGGGCCAGGTTCTGAAAAACTGTTTTTT
CDR3 protein: CASSEGPGSEKLFF
D gene: -
J gene: TRBJ1-4
CDR3 length: 14
V gene: TRBV6-1
clone size: few

CDR3 DNA: TGTGCCTGGACCAACCTAAATTCACCCCTCCACTTT
CDR3 protein: CAWTNLNSPLHF
D gene: -
J gene: TRBJ1-6
CDR3 length: 12
V gene: TRBV30
clone size: -

CDR3 DNA: TGTGCCAGCAGCTTAAATGGAGCGGGATCCTACGAGCAGTACTTC
CDR3 protein: CASSLNGAGSYEQYF
D gene: TRBD2
J gene: TRBJ2-7
CDR3 length: 15
V gene: TRBV7-2
clone size: many

CDR3 DNA: TGCGCCAGCAGTGAGTCGACCGGGGGGCGTGAGCAGTACTTC
CDR3 protein: CASSESTGGREQYF
D gene: -
J gene: TRBJ2-7
CDR3 length: 14
V gene: TRBV10-1
clone size: few

CDR3 DNA: TGTGCCACCAGCAGGAACACAGGGACCCCTTTCTTT
CDR3 protein: CATSRNTGTPFF
D gene: -
J gene: TRBJ1-1
CDR3 length: 12
V gene: TRBV15
clone size: few

CDR3 DNA: TGCGCCAGCAGCCAAGAGGCCCAGGGGGCGGGTGAGCAGTTCTTC
CDR3 protein: CASSQEAQGAGEQFF
D gene: TRBD1
J gene: TRBJ2-1
CDR3 length: 15
V gene: TRBV4-3
clone size: many

CDR3 DNA: TGTGCCAGCAGCGTAGGCGTAGGGAGCGGGACAGATACGCAGTATTTT
CDR3 protein: CASSVGVGSGTDTQYF
D gene: -
J gene: TRBJ2-3
CDR3 length: 16
V gene: TRBV9
clone size: -

CDR3 DNA: TGCAGTGCTAGTTCGGTCTATAGCTCCTACGAGCAGTACTTC
CDR3 protein: CSASSVYSSYEQYF
D gene: -
J gene: TRBJ2-7
CDR3 length: 14
V gene: TRBV20-1
clone size: few

CDR3 DNA: TGTGCCAGCAGCCCGCGTCGGGCGGGAGGCGTAGAGACCCAGTACTTC
CDR3 protein: CASSPRRAGGVETQYF
D gene: TRBD2
J gene: TRBJ2-5
CDR3 length: 16
V gene: TRBV7-2
clone size: few

CDR3 DNA: TGTGCCAGCAGTTGGGGGGTCACTGAAGCTTTCTTT
CDR3 protein: CASSWGVTEAFF
D gene: -
J gene: TRBJ1-1
CDR3 length: 12
V gene: TRBV7-9
clone size: -

CDR3 DNA: TGTGCCAGCACCGCGGACAGGGGGCTCGCCGGGGAGCTGTTTTTT
CDR3 protein: CASTADRGLAGELFF
D gene: TRBD1
J gene: TRBJ2-2
CDR3 length: 15
V gene: TRBV6-5
clone size: -

CDR3 DNA: TGTGCCAGCAGTACATCCTTACCCGGCGGCACTGAAGCTTTCTTT
CDR3 protein: CASSTSLPGGTEAFF
D gene: -
J gene: TRBJ1-1
CDR3 length: 15
V gene: TRBV6-5
clone size: -

CDR3 DNA: TGCAGTGCCCGTCGATCGAGCGGGAGGGCCGGAGAGCAGTTCTTC
CDR3 protein: CSARRSSGRAGEQFF
D gene: TRBD2
J gene: TRBJ2-1
CDR3 length: 15
V gene: TRBV20-1
clone size: many

CDR3 DNA: TGTGCCATCAGTGTGGGACTAGCGGGTTACAATGAGCAGTTCTTC
CDR3 protein: CAISVGLAGYNEQFF
D gene: TRBD2
J gene: TRBJ2-1
CDR3 length: 15
V gene: TRBV10-3
clone size: -

CDR3 DNA: TGCAGTGCTATCACCGGGACAGGACGGTACGAGCAGTACTTC
CDR3 protein: CSAITGTGRYEQYF
D gene: TRBD1
J gene: TRBJ2-7
CDR3 length: 14
V gene: TRBV20-1
clone size: few

CDR3 DNA: TGCGCCAGCAGCCACGCCGGGACAGCCGAGACCCAGTACTTC
CDR3 protein: CASSHAGTAETQYF
D gene: TRBD1
J gene: TRBJ2-5
CDR3 length: 14
V gene: TRBV5-1
clone size: few

CDR3 DNA: TGTGCCAGCAGTTTATTCAGAAATGAGCAGTTCTTC
CDR3 protein: CASSLFRNEQFF
D gene: -
J gene: TRBJ2-1
CDR3 length: 12
V gene: TRBV12-3/TRBV12-4
clone size: many

CDR3 DNA: TGCGCCAGCAGCGCCCCGGGACAGAGGAACACTGAAGCTTTCTTT
CDR3 protein: CASSAPGQRNTEAFF
D gene: TRBD1
J gene: TRBJ1-1
CDR3 length: 15
V gene: TRBV5-1
clone size: -

CDR3 DNA: TGTGCCACCAGTGACCCGATACGACCTGATGACAATGAGCAGTTCTTC
CDR3 protein: CATSDPIRPDDNEQFF
D gene: -
J gene: TRBJ2-1
CDR3 length: 16
V gene: TRBV24-1
clone size: few

CDR3 DNA: TGTGCCACCAGATCGGACGGGCCGGGCACAGATACGCAGTATTTT
CDR3 protein: CATRSDGPGTDTQYF
D gene: -
J gene: TRBJ2-3
CDR3 length: 15
V gene: TRBV24-1
clone size: few

CDR3 DNA: TGTGCCAGCAGTTTACTTACCGGGACTGATAATTATGGCTACACCTTC
CDR3 protein: CASSLLTGTDNYGYTF
D gene: -
J gene: TRBJ1-2
CDR3 length: 16
V gene: TRBV28
clone size: -

CDR3 DNA: TGTGCCAGCAGCTACCAGACAGGGACGGGGAATGAGCAGTTCTTC
CDR3 protein: CASSYQTGTGNEQFF
D gene: TRBD1
J gene: TRBJ2-1
CDR3 length: 15
V gene: TRBV7-2
clone size: many

CDR3 DNA: TGTGCCAGCAGCCAAGGGAGCGGGGGGGCGATAGAGACCCAGTACTTC
CDR3 protein: CASSQGSGGAIETQYF
D gene: TRBD2
J gene: TRBJ2-5
CDR3 length: 16
V gene: TRBV7-8
clone size: -

CDR3 DNA: TGTGCCAGCAGCCAACTTGGCCCCGGACAGCTTAATCAGCCCCAGCATTTT
CDR3 protein: CASSQLGPGQLNQPQHF
D gene: -
J gene: TRBJ1-5
CDR3 length: 17
V gene: TRBV14
clone size: few

CDR3 DNA: TGCGCCAGCAGCAGATCGTTGGGGGACCATGAAGCTTTCTTT
CDR3 protein: CASSRSLGDHEAFF
D gene: -
J gene: TRBJ1-1
CDR3 length: 14
V gene: TRBV5-1
clone size: many

CDR3 DNA: TGCAGTGCTGGGGACAGGGCCAACTTCAGATCACCCCTCCACTTT
CDR3 protein: CSAGDRANFRSPLHF
D gene: TRBD1
J gene: TRBJ1-6
CDR3 length: 15
V gene: TRBV20-1
clone size: -

CDR3 DNA: TGTGCCAGCAGTTTGCTACCGGGACAGGGGGCTGTTGGCTACACCTTC
CDR3 protein: CASSLLPGQGAVGYTF
D gene: TRBD1
J gene: TRBJ1-2
CDR3 length: 16
V gene: TRBV28
clone size: -

CDR3 DNA: TGTGCCAGCAGCCAAGCCCATGAGCAGTTCTTC
CDR3 protein: CASSQAHEQFF
D gene: -
J gene: TRBJ2-1
CDR3 length: 11
V gene: TRBV14
clone size: few

CDR3 DNA: TGCAGTGCTCCGGGTGGAATCCTGACAGAGGGTTACGAGCAGTACTTC
CDR3 protein: CSAPGGILTEGYEQYF
D gene: -
J gene: TRBJ2-7
CDR3 length: 16
V gene: TRBV20-1
clone size: many